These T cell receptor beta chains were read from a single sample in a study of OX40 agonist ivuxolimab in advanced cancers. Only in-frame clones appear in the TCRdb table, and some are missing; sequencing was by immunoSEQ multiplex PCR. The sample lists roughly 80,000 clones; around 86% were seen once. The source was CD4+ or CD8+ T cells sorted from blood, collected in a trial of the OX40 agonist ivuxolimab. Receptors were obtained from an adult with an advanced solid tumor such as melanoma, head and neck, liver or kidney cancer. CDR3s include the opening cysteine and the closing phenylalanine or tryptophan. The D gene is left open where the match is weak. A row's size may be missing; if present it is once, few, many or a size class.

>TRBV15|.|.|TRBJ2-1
TGTGCCACCAGCAGAGATCGGGGCGGGCACTACAATGAGCAGTTCTTC
CATSRDRGGHYNEQFF
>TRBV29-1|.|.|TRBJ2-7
TGCAGCGCCGTGGGGACCACCTACGAGCAGTACTTC
CSAVGTTYEQYF
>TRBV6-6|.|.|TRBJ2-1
TGTGCCAGCAGGACCGGGACTCCAGTCTACAATGAGCAGTTCTTC
CASRTGTPVYNEQFF
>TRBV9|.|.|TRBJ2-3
TGTGCCAGCAGCGTAATTGCTAGCACAGATACGCAGTATTTT
CASSVIASTDTQYF
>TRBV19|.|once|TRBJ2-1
TGTGCCAGTAGTATAAGGGACGAGCAGTTCTTC
CASSIRDEQFF
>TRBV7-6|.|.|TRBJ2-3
TGTGCCAGCAGCTCTCAGGCGGCGGCAGGGAATACGCAGTATTTT
CASSSQAAAGNTQYF
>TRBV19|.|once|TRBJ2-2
TGTGCCAGTACCCGCCTGGACAGAGACACCGGGGAGCTGTTTTTT
CASTRLDRDTGELFF
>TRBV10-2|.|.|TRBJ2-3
TGCGCCAGCAGTGAGATAGGGGGTTATACAGATACGCAGTATTTT
CASSEIGGYTDTQYF
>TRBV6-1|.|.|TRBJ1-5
TGTGCCAGCAGTGAAAGGGCAACAGTTAGCAATCAGCCCCAGCATTTT
CASSERATVSNQPQHF
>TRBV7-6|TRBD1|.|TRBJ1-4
TGTGCCAGCAGCTTCTACCCAAGGACAGGGGGCGAAAAACTGTTTTTT
CASSFYPRTGGEKLFF
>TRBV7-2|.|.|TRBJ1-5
TGTGCCAGCAGCTTAGTACTCCTTAATGGGAATCAGCCCCAGCATTTT
CASSLVLLNGNQPQHF
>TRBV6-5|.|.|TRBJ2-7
TGTGCCAGCAGCGCCTCGACGGTCTCCTACGAGCAGTACTTC
CASSASTVSYEQYF
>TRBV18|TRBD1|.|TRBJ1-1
TGTGCCAGCTCACTTAGGACAGGTAACACTGAAGCTTTCTTT
CASSLRTGNTEAFF
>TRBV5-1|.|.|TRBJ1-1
TGCGCCAGCAGCGTAGACAGGAACACTGAAGCTTTCTTT
CASSVDRNTEAFF
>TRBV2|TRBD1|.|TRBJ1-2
TGTGCCAGCAGGGTTAGACAGGGCCATGGCTACACCTTC
CASRVRQGHGYTF
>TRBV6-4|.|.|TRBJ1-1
TGTGCCAGCAGTGACCAAAGTGGGGGGAACACTGAAGCTTTCTTT
CASSDQSGGNTEAFF
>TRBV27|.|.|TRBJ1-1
TGTGCCAGCAGTTTTCGCGCGGATATTGAAGCTTTCTTT
CASSFRADIEAFF
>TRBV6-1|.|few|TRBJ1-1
TGTGCCAGCAGTGAAGGGCCCACAGGGTTGAACACTGAAGCTTTCTTT
CASSEGPTGLNTEAFF
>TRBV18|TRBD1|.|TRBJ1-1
TGTGCCAGCTCCCTAATCGGACAGGGGGACACTGAAGCTTTCTTT
CASSLIGQGDTEAFF
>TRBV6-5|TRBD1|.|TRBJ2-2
TGTGCCAGCTCCAAGACAGGGGGTTTCACCGGGGAGCTGTTTTTT
CASSKTGGFTGELFF
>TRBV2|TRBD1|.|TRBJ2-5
TGTGCCAGCGGGAGACAGGGGCGGTGGGAGACCCAGTACTTC
CASGRQGRWETQYF
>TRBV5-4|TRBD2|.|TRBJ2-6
TGTGCCAGCAGAATGCAGGGAGGGTCCAACGTCCTGACTTTC
CASRMQGGSNVLTF
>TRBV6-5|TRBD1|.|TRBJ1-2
TGTGCCAGCAGTTACGCCCTGACAGGGAACTATGGCTACACCTTC
CASSYALTGNYGYTF
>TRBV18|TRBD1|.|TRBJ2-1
TGTGCCAGCTCACCGGGACAGGGGGCCTATGAGCAGTTCTTC
CASSPGQGAYEQFF
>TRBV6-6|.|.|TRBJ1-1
TGTGCCAGCAGTGGGGGGACGGGGACTGAAGCTTTCTTT
CASSGGTGTEAFF
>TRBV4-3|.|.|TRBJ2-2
TGCGCCAGCAGCCAAGATAGGGGTCAGGGCGACACCGGGGAGCTGTTTTTT
CASSQDRGQGDTGELFF
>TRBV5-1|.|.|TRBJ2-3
TGCGCCAGCAGCTTGCAGGGATCCCCTAGCACAGATACGCAGTATTTT
CASSLQGSPSTDTQYF
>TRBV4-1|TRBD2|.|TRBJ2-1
TGCGCCAGCAGCCAATCAGGACTAGTCCGGTCCTACAATGAGCAGTTCTTC
CASSQSGLVRSYNEQFF
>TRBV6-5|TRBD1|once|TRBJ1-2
TGTGCCAGCACCCAAACCCCTAGACAGGGGTCACTTTTC
CASTQTPRQGSLF
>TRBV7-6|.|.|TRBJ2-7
TGTGCCAGCAGCTCTAACTTCGGTGCCTACGAGCAGTACTTC
CASSSNFGAYEQYF
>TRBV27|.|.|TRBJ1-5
TGTGCCAGCAGCCTCCGGGACTTAGGCAATCAGCCCCAGCATTTT
CASSLRDLGNQPQHF
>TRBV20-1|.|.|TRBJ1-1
TGCAGTGCTCCAGTCCACACTGAAGCTTTCTTT
CSAPVHTEAFF
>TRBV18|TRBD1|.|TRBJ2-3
TGTGCCAGCTCACCAGGGACAGGTAGCACAGATACGCAGTATTTT
CASSPGTGSTDTQYF
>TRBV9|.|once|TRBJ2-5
TGTGCCAGCAGTTGGGGGGCTGAGGAGACCCAGTACTTC
CASSWGAEETQYF
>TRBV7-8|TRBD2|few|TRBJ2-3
TGTGCCAGCAGCCAAGTAGCTAAAGCGGGAGCGTCAGATACGCAGTATTTT
CASSQVAKAGASDTQYF
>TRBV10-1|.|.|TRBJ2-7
TGCGCCAGCAGGGGGACCAGCAGCTCCTACGAGCAGTACTTC
CASRGTSSSYEQYF
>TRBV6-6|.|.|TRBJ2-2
TGTGCCAGCAGTTACTCTAGGGGTACCGGGGAGCTGTTTTTT
CASSYSRGTGELFF
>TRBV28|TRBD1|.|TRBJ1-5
TGTGCCAGCAGTCCAATAGGGACAGGGGGCAATCAGCCCCAGCATTTT
CASSPIGTGGNQPQHF
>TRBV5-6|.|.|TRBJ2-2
TGTGCCAGCAGCTTGGTGTCCGGACTGGGTTTCGCCGGGGAGCTGTTTTTT
CASSLVSGLGFAGELFF
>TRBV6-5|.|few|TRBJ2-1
TGTGCCAGTACCCCATCAGGGGCGAGGTACAATGAGCAGTTCTTC
CASTPSGARYNEQFF
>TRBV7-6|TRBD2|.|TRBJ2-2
TGTGCCAGCAGCCGGACTAGCGGGAGTACAGCCGGGGAGCTGTTTTTT
CASSRTSGSTAGELFF
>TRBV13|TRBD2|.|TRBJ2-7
TGTGCCAGCAGCTTTAAGCGGGGAGGTTCCTACGAGCAGTACTTC
CASSFKRGGSYEQYF
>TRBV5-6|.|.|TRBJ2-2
TGTGCCAGCAGCTTGTCAGACACCGGGGAGCTGTTTTTT
CASSLSDTGELFF
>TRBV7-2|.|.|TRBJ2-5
TGTGCCAGCAGCTTGGGACCCCGACAAGAGACCCAGTACTTC
CASSLGPRQETQYF
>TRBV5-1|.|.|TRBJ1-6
TGCGCCAGCAGCTTGGAACAGCGGGCTAATTCACCCCTCCACTTT
CASSLEQRANSPLHF